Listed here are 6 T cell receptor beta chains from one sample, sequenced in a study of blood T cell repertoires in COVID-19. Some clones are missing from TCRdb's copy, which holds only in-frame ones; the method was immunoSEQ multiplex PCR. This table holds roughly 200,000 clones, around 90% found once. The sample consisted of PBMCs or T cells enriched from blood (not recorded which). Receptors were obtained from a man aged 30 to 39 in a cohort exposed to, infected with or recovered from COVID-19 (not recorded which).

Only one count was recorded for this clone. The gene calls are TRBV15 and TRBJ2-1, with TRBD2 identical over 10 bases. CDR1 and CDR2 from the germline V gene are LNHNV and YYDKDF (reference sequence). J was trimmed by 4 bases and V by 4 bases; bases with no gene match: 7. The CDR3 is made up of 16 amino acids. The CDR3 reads CATSTGELAGYNEQFF. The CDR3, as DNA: TGTGCCACCAGCACGGGGGAACTAGCGGGATACAATGAGCAGTTCTTC.

Here the CDR3 DNA reads TGTGCCAGCAGTCTCCGACAGGGGGCGCTTCAAGGCTACACCTTC. Translation gives CASSLRQGALQGYTF. The rearrangement uses TRBV27 and TRBJ1-2, with TRBD1 matching 10 bases. The CDR3 is 15 residues long. Trimming at V came to 5 bases and at J to 8 bases, leaving 11 bases not matched to a gene. The germline V gene encodes CDR1 MNHEY and CDR2 SMNVEV (reference sequence).

CDR3 sequence (DNA): TGCAGCGTTGAGCGGTCCTCCTATGGCTACACCTTC. It translates to CSVERSSYGYTF. V and J are TRBV29-1 and TRBJ1-2; D call uncertain. Germline CDR1 reads SQVTM; CDR2 reads ANQGSEA. The V end lost 3 bases, the J end lost 4 bases, and 9 bases lay between the germline ends. This CDR3 has 12 amino acids.

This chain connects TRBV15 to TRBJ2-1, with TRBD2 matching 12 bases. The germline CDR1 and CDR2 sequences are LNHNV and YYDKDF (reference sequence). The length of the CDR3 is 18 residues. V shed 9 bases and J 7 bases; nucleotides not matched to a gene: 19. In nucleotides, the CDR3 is TGTGCCACTCAGCGTGGGACTAGCGGGTTGCGAGTGCGGAATGAGCAGTTCTTC. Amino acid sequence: CATQRGTSGLRVRNEQFF.

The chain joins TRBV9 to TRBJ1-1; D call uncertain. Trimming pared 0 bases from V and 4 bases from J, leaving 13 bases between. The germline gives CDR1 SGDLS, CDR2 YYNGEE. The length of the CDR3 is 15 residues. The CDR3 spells CASSVASDVTTEAFF. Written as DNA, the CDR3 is TGTGCCAGCAGCGTAGCCAGCGACGTCACCACTGAAGCTTTCTTT.

The CDR3: CASSTGGRSEQYF. DNA of the CDR3: TGTGCCAGCAGTACAGGGGGTCGGAGCGAGCAGTACTTC. This rearrangement joins TRBV12-3 or TRBV12-4 to TRBJ2-7; 8 bases align to TRBD1. CDR3 length: 13 amino acids. The V segment lost 5 bases and the J segment 6 bases; nucleotides outside the gene matches: 6.